These T cell receptor beta chains were read from a single sample in a study of T cells after posttransplantation cyclophosphamide. Generated by immunoSEQ multiplex PCR, the TCRdb table keeps only in-frame clones and is missing some. The record shows 8,000 or so clones for this sample, with no singletons present. The input for sequencing was PBMCs, taken after allogeneic stem cell transplant with posttransplant cyclophosphamide. The receptor set was obtained from a male patient in his fifties who received an allogeneic stem cell transplant from an unrelated donor, was CMV-positive, and had acute GVHD only. Some T cells could come from the graft donor. Each CDR3 is given with its conserved first and last residue. Each record gives: CDR3 protein, CDR3 DNA, clone size, D gene, V gene, J gene. The D gene is left open where the match is weak. Not every row has a clone size; where given, it reads once, few, many or a size class.

CDR3 protein: CASSEVQRGEKLFF
CDR3 DNA: TGTGCCAGCAGCGAGGTACAAAGGGGGGAAAAACTGTTTTTT
clone size: many
D gene: NA
V gene: TRBV6-1
J gene: TRBJ1-4

CDR3 protein: CASKLGTGSGNTIYF
CDR3 DNA: TGTGCCAGCAAACTAGGGACAGGCTCTGGAAACACCATATATTTT
clone size: many
D gene: TRBD1
V gene: TRBV19
J gene: TRBJ1-3

CDR3 protein: CASSRTSSSYNEQFF
CDR3 DNA: TGTGCCAGCAGCCGGACAAGTAGCTCCTACAATGAGCAGTTCTTC
clone size: many
D gene: NA
V gene: TRBV27
J gene: TRBJ2-1

CDR3 protein: CASGRRTVNVNTEAFF
CDR3 DNA: TGTGCCAGCGGCCGTAGGACAGTTAACGTGAACACTGAAGCTTTCTTT
clone size: few
D gene: NA
V gene: TRBV27
J gene: TRBJ1-1

CDR3 protein: CASSPGGGTEAFF
CDR3 DNA: TGTGCCAGCAGCCCCGGGGGGGGCACTGAAGCTTTCTTT
clone size: many
D gene: NA
V gene: TRBV7-3
J gene: TRBJ1-1

CDR3 protein: CSVASRGVRIGENTEAFF
CDR3 DNA: TGCAGCGTCGCGAGCAGGGGGGTCAGAATAGGCGAAAACACTGAAGCTTTCTTT
clone size: NA
D gene: TRBD1
V gene: TRBV29-1
J gene: TRBJ1-1

CDR3 protein: CAWGGPGDTQYF
CDR3 DNA: TGTGCCTGGGGTGGGCCTGGAGATACGCAGTATTTT
clone size: NA
D gene: NA
V gene: TRBV30
J gene: TRBJ2-3

CDR3 protein: CASSAAYGGELFF
CDR3 DNA: TGTGCCAGCAGTGCTGCCTACGGCGGGGAGCTGTTTTTT
clone size: many
D gene: NA
V gene: TRBV25-1
J gene: TRBJ2-2

CDR3 protein: CASSTGTSGRNEQFF
CDR3 DNA: TGTGCCAGCAGCACCGGGACTAGCGGGCGGAATGAGCAGTTCTTC
clone size: many
D gene: TRBD2
V gene: TRBV9
J gene: TRBJ2-1

CDR3 protein: CASSLTRGVGYGYTF
CDR3 DNA: TGTGCCAGCAGTTTAACCAGGGGAGTTGGCTATGGCTACACCTTC
clone size: many
D gene: NA
V gene: TRBV6-4
J gene: TRBJ1-2